The T cell receptor (beta chain) described here comes from a study of shared clonotypes between healthy human individuals. Notes on the study in general: The sharing of about 5% of naive CD4 clonotypes was seen across a few donors. Estimated richness values were generally larger in naive subsets than in memory subsets. Relative to clonotypes present in all four donors, those not shared had lower generation probabilities.

TCRdb's table, derived via immunoSEQ multiplex PCR, lists solely in-frame clones and lacks some. The table includes around 2.5 million clones, over 85% detected once. The CDR3 sequence is 13 residues long. Germline values: CDR1 MDHEN, CDR2 SYDVKM. Trimming cost V 8 bases and J 6 bases; bases outside gene matches: 7. In the case of this clone: Its target is unknown.

Adult donors, all healthy and HIV-negative, had no recent acute infections or vaccinations. The clonotype comes from a man aged 18 to 35 in good health. Some clones in this sample may be carry-over from other donors' samples. Sequenced material: naive CD4+ T cells from PBMCs. As to subset: CD45RA+ positively selected. The chain carries TRBV28 and TRBJ1-2; the match to TRBD1 covers 9 bases. CDR3 amino acids: CASEDRGAHGYTF. CDR3 sequence (DNA): TGTGCCAGCGAGGACAGGGGTGCCCATGGCTACACCTTC.